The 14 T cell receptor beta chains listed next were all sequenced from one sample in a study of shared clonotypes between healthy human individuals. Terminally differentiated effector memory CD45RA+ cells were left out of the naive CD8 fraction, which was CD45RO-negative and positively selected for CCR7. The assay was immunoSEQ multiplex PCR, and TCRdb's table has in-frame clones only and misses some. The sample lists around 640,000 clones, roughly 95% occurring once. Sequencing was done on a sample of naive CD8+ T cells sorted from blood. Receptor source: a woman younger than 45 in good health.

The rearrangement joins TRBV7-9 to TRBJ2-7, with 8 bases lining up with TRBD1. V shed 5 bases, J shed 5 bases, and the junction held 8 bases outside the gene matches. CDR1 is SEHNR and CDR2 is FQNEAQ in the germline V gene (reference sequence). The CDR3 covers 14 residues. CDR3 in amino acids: CASSAGQGIDEQYF. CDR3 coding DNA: TGTGCCAGCAGCGCCGGACAGGGAATCGACGAGCAGTACTTC.

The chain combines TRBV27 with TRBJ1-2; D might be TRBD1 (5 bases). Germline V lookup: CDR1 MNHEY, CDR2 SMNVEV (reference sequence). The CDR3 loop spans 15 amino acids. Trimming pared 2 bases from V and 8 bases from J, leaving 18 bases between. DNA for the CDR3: TGTGCCAGCAGTTTAGGGACCGGGGCGAAGGGAGGCTACACCTTC. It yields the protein CASSLGTGAKGGYTF.

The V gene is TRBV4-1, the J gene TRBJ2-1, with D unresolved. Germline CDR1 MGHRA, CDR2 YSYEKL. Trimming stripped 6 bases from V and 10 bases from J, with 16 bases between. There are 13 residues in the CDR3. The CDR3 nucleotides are TGCGCCAGCAGTGCTGCCTCTACCGTCGAGCAGTTCTTC. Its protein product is CASSAASTVEQFF.

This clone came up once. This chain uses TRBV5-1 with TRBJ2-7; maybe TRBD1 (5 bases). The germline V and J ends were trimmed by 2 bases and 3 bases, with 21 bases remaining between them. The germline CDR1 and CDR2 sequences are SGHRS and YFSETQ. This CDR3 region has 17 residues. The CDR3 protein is CASSLPFLGEGLYEQYF. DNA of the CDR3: TGCGCCAGCAGCTTACCATTTCTAGGGGAAGGGCTCTACGAGCAGTACTTC.

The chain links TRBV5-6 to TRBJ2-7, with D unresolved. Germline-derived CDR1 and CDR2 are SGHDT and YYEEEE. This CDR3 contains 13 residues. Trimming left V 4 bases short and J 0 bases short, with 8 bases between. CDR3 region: CASSPGPSYEQYF. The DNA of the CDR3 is TGTGCCAGCAGCCCCGGGCCCTCCTACGAGCAGTACTTC.

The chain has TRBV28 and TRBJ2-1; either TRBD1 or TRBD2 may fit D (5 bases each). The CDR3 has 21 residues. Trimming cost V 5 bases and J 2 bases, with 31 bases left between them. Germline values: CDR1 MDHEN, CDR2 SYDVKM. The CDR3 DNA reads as TGTGCCAGCAGTCTACCCACCCCGACTTCAAAAGGGACGGAAACCTACAATGAGCAGTTCTTC. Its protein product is CASSLPTPTSKGTETYNEQFF. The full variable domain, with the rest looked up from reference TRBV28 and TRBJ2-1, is DVKVTQSSRYLVKRTGEKVFLECVQDMDHENMFWYRQDPGLGLRLIYFSYDVKMKEKGDIPEGYSVSREKKERFSLILESASTNQTSMYLCASSLPTPTSKGTETYNEQFFGPGTRLTVL.

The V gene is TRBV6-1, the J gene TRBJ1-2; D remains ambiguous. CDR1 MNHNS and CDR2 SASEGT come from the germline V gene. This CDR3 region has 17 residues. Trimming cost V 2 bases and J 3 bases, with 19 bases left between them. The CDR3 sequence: CASSEWPEGDEDYGYTF. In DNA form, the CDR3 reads TGTGCCAGCAGTGAATGGCCAGAAGGAGATGAAGACTATGGCTACACCTTC.

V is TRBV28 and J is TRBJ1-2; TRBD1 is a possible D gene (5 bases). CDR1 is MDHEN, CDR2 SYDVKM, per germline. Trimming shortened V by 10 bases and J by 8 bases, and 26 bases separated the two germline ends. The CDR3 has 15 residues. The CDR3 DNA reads TGTGCCACCTGCAGGGACCGGGGCGTTCGGAGGGGCTACACCTTC. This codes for CATCRDRGVRRGYTF.

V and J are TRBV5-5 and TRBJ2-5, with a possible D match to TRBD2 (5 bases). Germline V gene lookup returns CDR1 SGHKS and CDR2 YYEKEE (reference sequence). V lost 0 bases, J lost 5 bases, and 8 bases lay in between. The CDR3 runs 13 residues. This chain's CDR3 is CASSLASPETQYF. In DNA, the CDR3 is TGTGCCAGCAGCTTGGCTAGCCCGGAGACCCAGTACTTC.

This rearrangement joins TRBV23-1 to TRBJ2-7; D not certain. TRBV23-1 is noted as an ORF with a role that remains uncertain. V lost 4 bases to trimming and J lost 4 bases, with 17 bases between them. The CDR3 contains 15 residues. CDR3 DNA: TGCGCCAGCAGTCGTGGCGGTTCCGCCCATTACGAGCAGTACTTC. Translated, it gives CASSRGGSAHYEQYF.

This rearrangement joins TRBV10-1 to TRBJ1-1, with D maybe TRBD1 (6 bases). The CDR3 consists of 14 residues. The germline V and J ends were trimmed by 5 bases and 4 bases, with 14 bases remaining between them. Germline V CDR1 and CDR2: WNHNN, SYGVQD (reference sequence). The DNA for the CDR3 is TGCGCCAGCAGTCGGGGCAGGGGAATCACTGAAGCTTTCTTT. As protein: CASSRGRGITEAFF.

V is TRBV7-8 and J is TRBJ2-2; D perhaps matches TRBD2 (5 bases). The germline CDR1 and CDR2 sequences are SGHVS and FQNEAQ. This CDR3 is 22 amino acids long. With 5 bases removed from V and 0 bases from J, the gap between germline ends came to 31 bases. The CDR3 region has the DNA TGTGCCAGCAGCCACCCCCTGACAAGCGGAACAGACCCGATACCGAACACCGGGGAGCTGTTTTTT. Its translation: CASSHPLTSGTDPIPNTGELFF.

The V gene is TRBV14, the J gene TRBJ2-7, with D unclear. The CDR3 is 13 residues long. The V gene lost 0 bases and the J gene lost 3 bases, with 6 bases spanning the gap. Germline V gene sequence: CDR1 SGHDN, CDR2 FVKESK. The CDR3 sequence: CASSQDWDYEQYF. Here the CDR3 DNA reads TGTGCCAGCAGCCAAGATTGGGACTACGAGCAGTACTTC.

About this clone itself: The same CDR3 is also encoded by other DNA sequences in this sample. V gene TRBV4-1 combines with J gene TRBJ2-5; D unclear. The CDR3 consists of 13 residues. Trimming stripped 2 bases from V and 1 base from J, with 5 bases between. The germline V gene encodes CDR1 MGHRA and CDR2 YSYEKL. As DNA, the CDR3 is TGCGCCAGCAGCCAAAGAATCCAAGAGACCCAGTACTTC. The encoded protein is CASSQRIQETQYF.